Each of the 5 T cell receptor beta chains below was sequenced from the same sample in a study of T cells after yellow fever vaccination (dated by TCRdb to the late 2010s). Libraries were made using 5' RACE. Sequencing used an Illumina HiSeq 2500. TCRdb reprocessed the public reads (quality trimming at Q25 with fastp, clone calling with MiXCR) and kept in-frame beta chains. Each CDR3 protein gets just one entry, which takes the most common genes and DNA from the rows behind it. This sample has some 600,000 distinct CDR3 sequences in its table, and approximately 16% of those were observed once. About 18% of the sample comes from the top ten. Interpreted using the paper, the treatment or condition label stands for: live attenuated yellow fever vaccine strain. The input for sequencing was PBMCs, taken 5 days after the first yellow fever vaccination. These receptors were obtained from a man aged 18 to 30 who received the YFV17D yellow fever vaccine.

The chain employs TRBV11-2 and TRBJ2-7; TRBD1 matches 8 bases. This CDR3 is 14 amino acids long. The germline V gene encodes CDR1 SGHAT and CDR2 FQNNGV. The V gene end was trimmed by 6 bases and the J gene end by 2 bases; junction bases not matched to a gene: 6. CDR3 sequence reads: CASRHGQGPYEQYF. The CDR3 nucleotides are TGTGCCAGCAGACACGGACAGGGCCCCTACGAGCAGTACTTC.

This chain uses TRBV4-3 with TRBJ2-4; 7 nucleotides match TRBD1. The CDR3 is 14 amino acids. The trim removed 0 bases at V and 6 bases at J, leaving 2 bases unmatched. In germline, CDR1 is LGHNA, CDR2 YSLEER. The CDR3 spells CASSQEQGSNIQYF. The CDR3, as DNA: TGCGCCAGCAGCCAAGAACAGGGGTCAAACATTCAGTACTTC.

At least ten counts were recorded for this clonotype. Being one base from a much bigger clone, this may be a read error. V is TRBV4-3 and J is TRBJ2-2; D is unclear. Germline lookup yields CDR1 LGHNA and CDR2 YSLEER. The CDR3 is made up of 13 amino acids. Trimming removed 1 base at V and 4 bases at J, with 4 bases between. CDR3 DNA sequence: TGCGCCAGCAGCCAAGGGTCCACCGGGGAGCTGTTTTTT. It is translated as CASSQGSTGELFF.

This chain joins TRBV12-3 or TRBV12-4 and TRBJ2-3; TRBD2 agrees at 7 bases. The CDR3 has 16 residues. Trimming cost V 4 bases and J 2 bases; bases outside gene matches: 9. In DNA form, the CDR3 reads TGTGCCAGCAGTTCTTATTCGGGGGGAAACACAGATACGCAGTATTTT. Translated: CASSSYSGGNTDTQYF.

This clonotype was found a few times. The chain links TRBV6-2 or TRBV6-3 to TRBJ2-1; 12 bases map to TRBD2. The CDR3 runs to 16 residues. V was clipped by 6 bases and J by 7 bases; unmatched bases: 10. In germline, CDR1 is MNHEY, CDR2 SVGEGT. CDR3 protein: CASSPTSGGPLNEQFF. The DNA for the CDR3 is TGTGCCAGCAGCCCGACTAGCGGGGGCCCTCTAAATGAGCAGTTCTTC.